Below, 3 T cell receptor beta chains from the same sample are listed, as sequenced in a study of T cells in Graves' hyperthyroidism and ophthalmopathy. What was amplified from RNA transcripts were TCR beta CDR3 regions. First-round RT-PCR with HTBI primers amplified the TCR CDR3 region. TCRdb re-called the multiplex PCR reads through MiXCR, storing one row per CDR3 protein. The sample lists hundreds of thousands of distinct CDR3 sequences, around 20% occurring once. The sample taken for sequencing was blood. Receptors were obtained from a man aged 30 to 39 with Graves' ophthalmopathy.

The J gene is TRBJ1-1, the V gene TRBV12-3 or TRBV12-4; D ambiguous. V was pared by 3 bases and J by 6 bases, with 14 bases between. The CDR3 spans 14 residues. The CDR3 DNA sequence: TGTGCCAGCAGTTTGGACCCTATCCGGGCTGAAGCTTTCTTT. Translated: CASSLDPIRAEAFF.

In this sample, this clonotype turned up many times. CDR3 in amino acids: CAWSPGRSYTDTQYF. The CDR3 bases are TGTGCCTGGAGCCCTGGCAGGTCATACACAGATACGCAGTATTTT. The J gene is TRBJ2-3, the V gene TRBV30; D gene ambiguous. CDR3 length equals 15 residues. The germline V gene has CDR1 GTSNPN and CDR2 SVGIG (reference sequence). The V end was cut by 3 bases, the J end by 2 bases, with 15 bases between.

The chain recombines TRBV7-2 with TRBJ2-3; 9 bases match TRBD2. The V and J ends lost 5 bases and 0 bases, in that order; junction bases with no gene match: 9. The CDR3 has 17 amino acids. The V gene's germline CDR1 is SGHTA and CDR2 FQGNSA. CDR3 nucleotide sequence: TGTGCCAGCAGCCCGAAACTAGCGGGCGCCAGCACAGATACGCAGTATTTT. Its translation is CASSPKLAGASTDTQYF. Filled out from reference TRBV7-2 and TRBJ2-3, the complete variable domain reads GAGVSQSPSNKVTEKGKDVELRCDPISGHTALYWYRQSLGQGLEFLIYFQGNSAPDKSGLPSDRFSAERTGGSVSTLTIQRTQQEDSAVYLCASSPKLAGASTDTQYFGPGTRLTVL.